The 25 T cell receptor beta chains in this list originate from one sample, sequenced in a study of regulatory T cells in long-lasting Graves disease. The authors built TCR beta libraries using iRepertoire HTBI primers and Arm-PCR of CDR3 regions. TCRdb called the multiplex PCR reads again in MiXCR, with one record for every CDR3 protein. The table has approximately 500,000 distinct CDR3 sequences, about 22% seen once. Time point of the sample: persistent/refractory GD, antithyroid drugs over 5 years with positive TRAb. Extracted RNA from PBMCs served as the source of the TCR library. The sample was peripheral blood mononuclear cells (PBMCs), taken when the disease was refractory, from a patient treated with antithyroid drugs. Receptors originate from a female donor with Graves disease.

This clonotype was detected many times. The rearrangement links TRBV3-1 to TRBJ2-2; possible D gene TRBD2, 5 bases. Trimming removed 4 bases from V and 6 bases from J, with 15 bases in between. The CDR3 consists of 15 residues. Germline assignment: CDR1 LGHDT and CDR2 YNNKEL (reference sequence). The CDR3 here is CASSRTEGLSGELFF. CDR3 bases: TGTGCCAGCAGCCGAACAGAGGGTTTATCCGGGGAGCTGTTTTTT. Combining the CDR3 with reference TRBV3-1 and TRBJ2-2 gives the whole variable domain DTAVSQTPKYLVTQMGNDKSIKCEQNLGHDTMYWYKQDSKKFLKIMFSYNNKELIINETVPNRFSPKSPDKAHLNLHINSLELGDSAVYFCASSRTEGLSGELFFGEGSRLTVL.

This clonotype showed up many times. J is TRBJ2-7 and V is TRBV6-1; no clear D. Germline V lookup: CDR1 MNHNS, CDR2 SASEGT. Trimming stripped 2 bases from V and 3 bases from J, with 8 bases between. The CDR3 is made up of 13 amino acids. The CDR3 region has the DNA TGTGCCAGCAGTGAATCAGGAGTCTACGAGCAGTACTTC. Encoded protein: CASSESGVYEQYF.

Comment on this clonotype: One base away lies a much larger clone, so this may be a sequencing read error. The chain recombines TRBV6-2 or TRBV6-3 with TRBJ2-7, with TRBD1 matching 8 bases. The CDR3 runs 15 residues. Unmatched junction bases numbered 4, after V lost 0 bases and J lost 3 bases. The germline CDR1 and CDR2 sequences are MNHEY and SVGEGT. CDR3 sequence: CASSYSPGQDYEQYF. For the CDR3, the DNA is TGTGCCAGCAGTTACTCCCCGGGACAGGACTACGAGCAGTACTTC.

The rearrangement joins TRBV4-3 to TRBJ2-7; D might be TRBD1 (6 bases). This CDR3 region has 15 residues. Germline assignment: CDR1 LGHNA and CDR2 YSLEER. The V end lost 0 bases, the J end lost 5 bases, and 14 bases lay between the germline ends. The CDR3 DNA reads TGCGCCAGCAGCCAAGATCTAGGGTCAGGGGACGAGCAGTACTTC. Translating gives CASSQDLGSGDEQYF.

The rearrangement uses TRBV28 and TRBJ1-4; D is uncertain. CDR3 length: 16 amino acids. V gave up 4 bases and J gave up 8 bases, with 20 bases separating them. Germline V gives CDR1 MDHEN, CDR2 SYDVKM. Here the CDR3 reads CASSSISEASGEKLFF. DNA for the CDR3: TGTGCCAGCAGTTCTATCTCAGAGGCCTCGGGAGAAAAACTGTTTTTT. Full variable domain (missing parts from reference TRBV28 and TRBJ1-4): DVKVTQSSRYLVKRTGEKVFLECVQDMDHENMFWYRQDPGLGLRLIYFSYDVKMKEKGDIPEGYSVSREKKERFSLILESASTNQTSMYLCASSSISEASGEKLFFGSGTQLSVL.

This clonotype has a count of ten or more. The V and J genes are TRBV7-2 and TRBJ2-1; D possibly uses TRBD1 or TRBD2 (5 bases each). The germline V gene has CDR1 SGHTA and CDR2 FQGNSA. Trimming removed 4 bases from V and 2 bases from J, with 15 bases in between. This CDR3 spans 16 amino acids. The CDR3 DNA follows: TGTGCCAGCAGCTCCACCGGGGACGGACCCTACAATGAGCAGTTCTTC. It codes for CASSSTGDGPYNEQFF.

This clonotype was detected many times. This sequence joins TRBV28 and TRBJ1-4, with D possibly matching TRBD1 (5 bases). The CDR3 is 14 residues long. Germline CDR1 and CDR2: MDHEN and SYDVKM. V was pared by 4 bases and J by 7 bases, with 13 bases between. In DNA, the CDR3 is TGTGCCAGCAGTTCAGGGACGTTGAGTGAAAAACTGTTTTTT. Amino acids: CASSSGTLSEKLFF. The full variable domain, with the rest looked up from reference TRBV28 and TRBJ1-4, is DVKVTQSSRYLVKRTGEKVFLECVQDMDHENMFWYRQDPGLGLRLIYFSYDVKMKEKGDIPEGYSVSREKKERFSLILESASTNQTSMYLCASSSGTLSEKLFFGSGTQLSVL.

There are a few counts of this clonotype. This chain connects TRBV5-1 to TRBJ1-1, with a tentative D call TRBD1 (5 bases). Trimming cost V 3 bases and J 4 bases, with 10 bases left between them. This CDR3 region has 13 residues. CDR1 and CDR2 from the germline V gene are SGHRS and YFSETQ. The CDR3: CASSSGTLTEAFF. For the CDR3, the DNA is TGCGCCAGCAGCTCGGGGACCCTCACTGAAGCTTTCTTT.

V is TRBV30 and J is TRBJ1-5; D not resolved. CDR1 is GTSNPN, CDR2 SVGIG, per germline (reference sequence). The V and J ends lost 0 bases and 5 bases respectively, with 5 bases between them. The CDR3 has 12 residues. CDR3 in DNA: TGTGCCTGGAGTGTACTGGATCAGCCCCAGCATTTT. Translating gives CAWSVLDQPQHF.

This clonotype was counted at least ten times. The chain employs TRBV28 and TRBJ1-1, with 8 bases lining up with TRBD1. CDR3 length: 13 amino acids. The V segment lost 4 bases and the J segment 3 bases; nucleotides outside the gene matches: 1. CDR1 is MDHEN, CDR2 SYDVKM, per germline. Written as DNA, the CDR3 is TGTGCCAGCAGTTGGACAGGGTACACTGAAGCTTTCTTT. Translating it yields CASSWTGYTEAFF.

Concerning this clonotype itself: Possible read error: a much larger clone is one base away. V is TRBV6-2 or TRBV6-3 and J is TRBJ1-1; 9 nucleotides line up with TRBD1. Per the germline V gene, CDR1 is MNHEY and CDR2 is SVGEGT. This CDR3 contains 14 residues. The CDR3 loop is CGSSYRGQDTEAFF. The DNA of the CDR3 is TGTGGCAGCAGTTACAGGGGGCAGGACACTGAAGCTTTCTTT.

The CDR3 spells CASSAIAGGRYDTDTQYF. In nucleotides, the CDR3 is TGTGCCAGCAGTGCGATAGCGGGGGGTCGGTACGACACAGATACGCAGTATTTT. The V and J genes are TRBV6-2 or TRBV6-3 and TRBJ2-3, with 10 bases identical to TRBD2. Germline V gene lookup returns CDR1 MNHEY and CDR2 SVGEGT. CDR3 size: 18 residues. Trimming cost V 5 bases and J 2 bases; bases outside gene matches: 13.

This chain links TRBV20-1 with TRBJ2-7; D uncertain. The V gene's germline CDR1 is DFQATT and CDR2 SNEGSKA (reference sequence). The CDR3 sequence is 13 residues long. Trimming left V 2 bases short and J 0 bases short, with 8 bases between. Here the CDR3 reads CSARSLSSYEQYF. CDR3 sequence (DNA): TGCAGTGCTAGATCCTTGAGCTCCTACGAGCAGTACTTC.

In its sample, this clonotype was seen a few times. This chain connects TRBV7-9 to TRBJ2-7; 7 positions agree with TRBD1. The CDR3 is 16 amino acids. Germline loops: CDR1 SEHNR, CDR2 FQNEAQ (reference sequence). Trimming took 1 base from V and 6 from J; bases not matched to a gene: 12. For the CDR3, the DNA is TGTGCCAGCAGCTTAGTGGGGGAACAGGGGCGCGCCGAGCAGTACTTC. This codes for CASSLVGEQGRAEQYF.

This clonotype has ten or more counts. The chain carries TRBV29-1 and TRBJ2-5, with no clear D. Per the germline V gene, CDR1 is SQVTM and CDR2 is ANQGSEA. The CDR3 sequence is 11 residues long. The V and J ends lost 0 bases and 5 bases respectively, with 4 bases between them. The CDR3 DNA is TGCAGCGTTGAAGAGTGGGAGACCCAGTACTTC. It specifies CSVEEWETQYF.

This clonotype was seen a few times. This rearrangement joins TRBV4-2 to TRBJ2-7; 11 bases agree with TRBD1. Looked up from germline, CDR1 is LGHNA and CDR2 is YNFKEQ. V was pared by 1 base and J by 4 bases, with 3 bases of the junction left unmatched. The CDR3 contains 15 residues. This CDR3 is CASSQGTGGLYEQYF. The DNA for the CDR3 is TGTGCCAGCAGCCAAGGGACAGGGGGCCTATACGAGCAGTACTTC.

The CDR3 DNA reads as TGTGCCAGCAGCCAAGATCAGGGGAATTCACCCCTCCACTTT. Translation: CASSQDQGNSPLHF. V and J are TRBV3-1 and TRBJ1-6; the D gene is possibly TRBD1 (6 bases). The CDR3 runs to 14 residues. V was pared by 0 bases and J by 7 bases, with 7 bases between. Germline V gene sequence: CDR1 LGHDT, CDR2 YNNKEL (reference sequence).

The genes are TRBV9 and TRBJ1-3; maybe TRBD1 (6 bases). Trimming stripped 2 bases from V and 1 base from J, with 16 bases between. The CDR3 loop spans 17 amino acids. Germline CDR1 and CDR2: SGDLS and YYNGEE. Here the CDR3 DNA reads TGTGCCAGCAGCGTTGGGGCAGGGGCCTTTTCTGGAAACACCATATATTTT. Its translation is CASSVGAGAFSGNTIYF. Filled out from reference TRBV9 and TRBJ1-3, the complete variable domain reads DSGVTQTPKHLITATGQRVTLRCSPRSGDLSVYWYQQSLDQGLQFLIQYYNGEERAKGNILERFSAQQFPDLHSELNLSSLELGDSALYFCASSVGAGAFSGNTIYFGEGSWLTVV.

This clonotype appeared many times. This sequence joins TRBV6-1 and TRBJ2-7; possibly TRBD2 for D (6 bases). The CDR3 sequence is 14 residues long. The germline V and J ends were trimmed by 6 bases and 2 bases, with 14 bases remaining between them. Germline assignment: CDR1 MNHNS and CDR2 SASEGT. CDR3 sequence: CASRVTSRAYEQYF. The CDR3 coding sequence is TGTGCCAGCAGGGTAACTAGCCGTGCCTACGAGCAGTACTTC.

The rearrangement joins TRBV29-1 to TRBJ1-1, with D perhaps TRBD1 (6 bases). The V gene's germline CDR1 is SQVTM and CDR2 ANQGSEA. V gave up 4 bases and J gave up 2 bases, with 11 bases separating them. The CDR3 length is 13 residues. This CDR3 is CSVADRSNTEAFF. For the CDR3, the DNA is TGCAGCGTTGCGGACAGATCAAACACTGAAGCTTTCTTT.

The chain employs TRBV7-9 and TRBJ2-7; D might be TRBD1 or TRBD2, each matching 5 bases. CDR1 and CDR2 from the germline V gene are SEHNR and FQNEAQ (reference sequence). The germline V and J ends were trimmed by 0 bases and 4 bases, with 7 bases remaining between them. CDR3 length: 13 residues. CDR3 amino acids: CASSLAGRYEQYF. The CDR3 nucleotides read TGTGCCAGCAGCTTAGCGGGACGTTACGAGCAGTACTTC.

This clonotype was detected many times. This chain links TRBV6-1 with TRBJ1-2, with 7 bases identical to TRBD1. This CDR3 has 15 residues. The trim removed 6 bases at V and 5 bases at J, leaving 12 bases unmatched. The germline V gene has CDR1 MNHNS and CDR2 SASEGT. CDR3 in amino acids: CASSPTGRGRYGYTF. CDR3 DNA sequence: TGTGCCAGCAGCCCGACAGGGAGGGGGAGATATGGCTACACCTTC.

Ten or more counts support this clonotype. The rearrangement uses TRBV19 and TRBJ1-5; D may be TRBD1 (6 bases). Trimming left V 7 bases short and J 1 base short, with 11 bases between. This CDR3 contains 14 residues. In germline, CDR1 is LNHDA, CDR2 SQIVND (reference sequence). CDR3 region: CASNGGLSNQPQHF. CDR3 DNA sequence: TGTGCCAGTAACGGGGGGCTAAGCAATCAGCCCCAGCATTTT.

This clonotype was seen at least ten times. This sequence joins TRBV6-2 or TRBV6-3 and TRBJ2-2; TRBD2 is a possible D gene (6 bases). Trimming took 4 bases from V and 1 from J, leaving 13 bases between them. This CDR3 region has 16 residues. Germline V gene lookup returns CDR1 MNHEY and CDR2 SVGEGT. As DNA, the CDR3 is TGTGCCAGCAGTTTTAGCGGCCTGGGGAACACCGGGGAGCTGTTTTTT. Protein sequence: CASSFSGLGNTGELFF.

This clonotype was seen many times. The chain has TRBV3-1 and TRBJ1-1; possible D gene TRBD1, 6 bases. The CDR3 covers 13 residues. Germline V gene sequence: CDR1 LGHDT, CDR2 YNNKEL (reference sequence). V was shortened by 5 bases and J by 8 bases, with 15 bases between the two germline ends. CDR3 in amino acids: CASSNRALEEAFF. The CDR3 coding sequence is TGTGCCAGCAGCAACAGGGCCCTAGAGGAAGCTTTCTTT.